This T cell receptor beta chain originates from a study of glioma-infiltrating T cells after dendritic cell vaccination. About the study: Dendritic cells derived from monocytes and pulsed with autologous tumor lysate formed the vaccine.

With 0 bases removed from V and 0 bases from J, the gap between germline ends came to 14 bases. The CDR3 is made up of 18 amino acids. Per germline, CDR1 LGHNA and CDR2 YNFKEQ. Assay: immunoSEQ multiplex PCR; the TCRdb copy retains only in-frame clones and omits some. The sample includes 95,000 to 110,000 clones, around 81% seen only once; the top ten take 9.5% to 15%. Whole-study findings and limits: Complete blood and tumor specimen sets were limited to few patients.

With regard to this clone: The antigen remains undetermined.

The specimen was blood, collected before dendritic cell vaccination. The gene calls are TRBV4-2 and TRBJ1-4; TRBD1 is a possible D gene (6 bases). The clonotype comes from a human donor with glioblastoma. For the CDR3, the DNA is TGTGCCAGCAGCCAAGATTCGGACAGAGATGCAACTAATGAAAAACTGTTTTTT. Its translation is CASSQDSDRDATNEKLFF.